The present entry profiles one T cell receptor (beta chain) with its context. Germline and junction disagree at one end, which may indicate a read error. The data were taken from a study of blood T cells in healthy people across ages. The authors ran a second PCR of roughly 6 to 12 cycles using a sample-barcoded 5' primer and a J-beta primer mix. TCRdb re-called the 5' RACE reads through MiXCR, storing one row per CDR3 protein. The sample holds more than 900,000 distinct CDR3 sequences, almost 30% seen once. The length of the CDR3 is 15 residues. Germline values: CDR1 SGHTA, CDR2 FQGNSA. Russia was home to the donors, healthy Caucasian individuals aged roughly 6 to 100. Samples each had at least 6 micrograms of total RNA extracted. The sample also formed part of further work on T cells of mothers and their children.

Material: blood. The clonotype originates from a woman aged 40 to 55 in good health. The chain joins TRBV7-2 to TRBJ1-1; tentative D call: TRBD1 (5 bases). This CDR3 reads CAGSFAGPRNTEAFF. The CDR3 DNA follows: TGTGCCGGCAGTTTTGCGGGACCCAGGAACACTGAAGCTTTCTTT. The entire variable domain, with the rest obtained from reference TRBV7-2 and TRBJ1-1, is as follows: GAGVSQSPSNKVTEKGKDVELRCDPISGHTALYWYRQSLGQGLEFLIYFQGNSAPDKSGLPSDRFSAERTGGSVSTLTIQRTQQEDSAVYLCAGSFAGPRNTEAFFGQGTRLTVV.